A selection of T cell receptor beta chains follows, all from one sample in a study of Graves' ophthalmopathy and Graves' hyperthyroidism. MiXCR, applied by TCRdb to the multiplex PCR reads, yields one record per CDR3 protein. Among 350,000 to 450,000 distinct CDR3 sequences, approximately 16% were seen once, and the ten largest hold 1.6%. The sequenced sample was peripheral blood. These receptors all stem from a young woman with Graves' ophthalmopathy. CDR3s include the opening cysteine and the closing phenylalanine or tryptophan. The D gene is left open where the match is weak. A clone size is listed for some rows: how often the clone was seen (once, few, many), or a class if it is expanded.

TRBV7-2	TRBJ1-1	TRBD1	many	CASSLATGGRSEAFF	TGTGCCAGCAGCTTAGCGACAGGGGGCAGGTCTGAAGCTTTCTTT
TRBV12-3/TRBV12-4	TRBJ1-1	.	many	CASNQGPTEAFF	TGTGCCAGCAACCAGGGACCCACTGAAGCTTTCTTT
TRBV14	TRBJ2-4	.	few	CASSQEDRVTKNIQYF	TGTGCCAGCAGCCAAGAGGACCGGGTTACCAAAAACATTCAGTACTTC
TRBV20-1	TRBJ1-1	.	many	CSASSGVGSMNTEAFF	TGCAGTGCTTCCTCGGGGGTGGGGTCCATGAACACTGAAGCTTTCTTT
TRBV30	TRBJ2-6	TRBD1	few	CAWSAIGQGIRPGANVLTF	TGTGCCTGGAGTGCGATCGGACAGGGGATTCGTCCTGGGGCCAACGTCCTGACTTTC
TRBV11-2	TRBJ2-7	.	many	CASSLEGVSYEQYF	TGTGCCAGCAGCCTCGAGGGGGTATCCTACGAGCAGTACTTC
TRBV19	TRBJ2-7	.	many	CASSIVGGSYEQYF	TGTGCCAGTAGTATTGTTGGCGGCTCCTACGAGCAGTACTTC
TRBV12-3/TRBV12-4	TRBJ1-3	.	.	CASNRNGNTIYF	TGTGCCAGCAACAGAAACGGAAACACCATATATTTT
TRBV30	TRBJ2-3	.	many	CAWGYRDGTQYF	TGTGCCTGGGGGTACAGGGACGGTACGCAGTATTTT
TRBV6-2/TRBV6-3	TRBJ2-2	.	many	CASSYGSDHGELFF	TGTGCCAGCAGTTACGGCTCGGATCACGGGGAGCTGTTTTTT
TRBV7-2	TRBJ2-7	TRBD2	once	CASSLGSGRKYEQYF	TGTGCCAGCAGCTTAGGTAGCGGGAGAAAATACGAGCAGTACTTC
TRBV19	TRBJ1-3	.	.	CASSIPGSGNTIYF	TGTGCCAGTAGTATACCCGGCTCTGGAAACACCATATATTTT
TRBV7-2	TRBJ2-7	.	many	CASSVAGGQGAYEQYF	TGTGCCAGCAGCGTAGCCGGGGGCCAGGGGGCCTACGAGCAGTACTTC
TRBV19	TRBJ2-6	.	many	CASSMSGGTGANVLTF	TGTGCCAGTAGTATGTCAGGAGGAACTGGGGCCAACGTCCTGACTTTC
TRBV4-3	TRBJ1-2	.	many	CASSQEPGPNYGYTF	TGCGCCAGCAGCCAAGAACCCGGGCCCAACTATGGCTACACCTTC
TRBV19	TRBJ1-2	.	.	CASSIPGVGAYGYTF	TGTGCCAGTAGTATCCCGGGGGTCGGGGCTTATGGCTACACCTTC
TRBV4-3	TRBJ1-2	.	many	CASSHAVVPNGYTF	TGCGCCAGCAGCCATGCAGTGGTTCCCAATGGCTACACCTTC
TRBV6-5	TRBJ2-7	TRBD1	.	CASSYLQGGTYEQYF	TGTGCCAGCAGTTACCTACAGGGGGGAACCTACGAGCAGTACTTC
TRBV11-2	TRBJ2-7	.	.	CASSLDLRDEQYF	TGTGCCAGCAGCTTAGATTTAAGGGACGAGCAGTACTTC
TRBV20-1	TRBJ2-2	TRBD1	.	CSARDRKRGLVNTGELFF	TGCAGTGCTAGAGATAGAAAAAGGGGGCTTGTTAACACCGGGGAGCTGTTTTTT
TRBV19	TRBJ2-5	TRBD1	many	CASSRGQIQETQYF	TGTGCCAGTAGTCGGGGACAGATCCAAGAGACCCAGTACTTC
TRBV6-1	TRBJ2-7	.	many	CASSPEGGSYEQYF	TGTGCCAGCAGTCCCGAGGGCGGATCCTACGAGCAGTACTTC
TRBV5-1	TRBJ2-7	.	many	CASSHGGVAEQYF	TGCGCCAGCAGTCACGGAGGAGTGGCTGAGCAGTACTTC
TRBV11-1	TRBJ2-5	TRBD1	many	CASSLADRGLQETQYF	TGTGCCAGCAGCTTGGCGGACAGGGGTCTCCAAGAGACCCAGTACTTC
TRBV5-6	TRBJ2-7	.	many	CASSLRTVRADYEQYF	TGTGCCAGCAGCTTAAGGACAGTAAGGGCGGACTACGAGCAGTACTTC
TRBV12-3/TRBV12-4	TRBJ2-7	.	many	CASSSPPGLGTFYEQYF	TGTGCCAGCAGTTCTCCTCCGGGTCTAGGGACTTTTTACGAGCAGTACTTC
TRBV11-2	TRBJ2-4	.	many	CASSGGLQRQYF	TGTGCCAGCAGCGGGGGACTCCAAAGACAGTACTTC
TRBV6-1	TRBJ2-7	TRBD1	.	CASSRGTGGKNEQYF	TGTGCCAGCAGTAGGGGGACAGGGGGCAAAAACGAGCAGTACTTC
TRBV6-1	TRBJ2-2	.	many	CASSEGATGELFF	TGTGCCAGCAGTGAAGGGGCCACCGGGGAGCTGTTTTTT
TRBV7-9	TRBJ2-7	TRBD1	many	CASSSGQGAYEQYF	TGTGCCAGCAGCTCAGGACAGGGGGCCTACGAGCAGTACTTC
TRBV4-2	TRBJ2-7	.	few	CASSQDTGEYEQYF	TGTGCCAGCAGCCAAGATACCGGGGAATACGAGCAGTACTTC
TRBV28	TRBJ2-7	.	many	CASGRRGPCEQYF	TGTGCCAGCGGCAGACGGGGCCCCTGCGAGCAGTACTTC
TRBV19	TRBJ1-2	.	many	CATGQDGYTF	TGTGCCACCGGACAAGATGGCTACACCTTC
TRBV5-1	TRBJ2-7	.	many	CASSLSEGSYEQYF	TGCGCCAGCAGCTTATCAGAAGGGTCCTACGAGCAGTACTTC
TRBV27	TRBJ2-7	TRBD1	many	CASSTTGQPAYEQYF	TGTGCCAGCAGTACTACGGGACAGCCGGCCTACGAGCAGTACTTC
TRBV6-2/TRBV6-3	TRBJ1-1	.	many	CASRTTRGNTEAFF	TGTGCCAGCAGAACGACCAGGGGTAACACTGAAGCTTTCTTT
TRBV29-1	TRBJ2-7	.	many	CSVERVRGSYEQYF	TGCAGCGTTGAACGGGTACGAGGATCCTACGAGCAGTACTTC
TRBV27	TRBJ1-1	.	many	CASSLGASTEAFF	TGTGCCAGCAGTTTGGGAGCGAGCACTGAAGCTTTCTTT
TRBV11-2	TRBJ2-5	TRBD1	many	CASSLERRGTGLVGTQYF	TGTGCCAGCAGCTTAGAGCGCAGGGGGACAGGGCTTGTCGGGACCCAGTACTTC
TRBV15	TRBJ2-7	.	many	CATSRDKTLGEQYF	TGTGCCACCAGCAGAGATAAGACCCTTGGGGAGCAGTACTTC
TRBV6-1	TRBJ1-2	.	many	CASSLAGVDYGYTF	TGTGCCAGCAGCCTAGCGGGGGTCGACTATGGCTACACCTTC
TRBV5-1	TRBJ1-1	.	many	CASRTMTDAMNTEAFF	TGCGCCAGCCGAACGATGACAGATGCGATGAACACTGAAGCTTTCTTT
TRBV20-1	TRBJ2-7	.	many	CSARKAAGSLGGEQYF	TGCAGTGCTAGAAAGGCGGCAGGGTCCCTTGGGGGCGAGCAGTACTTC
TRBV6-4	TRBJ1-1	.	many	CASGGPGKAFF	TGTGCCAGCGGCGGCCCTGGAAAAGCTTTCTTT
TRBV28	TRBJ2-7	.	many	CASRPREWSYEQYF	TGTGCCAGCAGGCCCAGGGAATGGAGCTACGAGCAGTACTTC
TRBV29-1	TRBJ2-3	.	many	CSPSGDTDTQYF	TGCAGCCCAAGCGGAGACACAGATACGCAGTATTTT
TRBV12-3/TRBV12-4	TRBJ2-5	TRBD1	.	CASSLGTGVETQYF	TGTGCCAGCAGTTTAGGGACAGGGGTAGAGACCCAGTACTTC
TRBV6-2/TRBV6-3	TRBJ2-7	.	many	CASQAGLSSPRYEQYF	TGTGCCAGCCAGGCGGGACTCTCCTCTCCTAGGTACGAGCAGTACTTC